The table lists the clone carrying this TCR beta chain with a count of one. The CDR3 length is 16 residues. Germline CDR1 reads SNHLY; CDR2 reads FYNNEI. V trimming: 6 bases; J trimming: 0 bases; junction bases outside the gene matches: 6. The entry originates in a study of T cell changes during pregnancy in multiple sclerosis. Clones were read by immunoSEQ multiplex PCR, and TCRdb kept only the in-frame ones, dropping some. The sample holds some 60,000 clones, around nine tenths seen once. The chain uses TRBV2 and TRBJ1-5, with 9 nucleotides matching TRBD1. This TCR came from a female donor with multiple sclerosis, enrolled in a pregnancy study. Here the sequenced sample was peripheral blood, taken after pregnancy. CDR3 protein: CASRGDRAYSNQPQHF. CDR3 DNA sequence: TGTGCCAGCAGAGGGGACAGGGCCTATAGCAATCAGCCCCAGCATTTT.